Each of the 7 T cell receptor beta chains below was sequenced from the same sample in a study of control samples from healthy donors and cancer patients. Sequenced by immunoSEQ multiplex PCR; TCRdb stores in-frame clones only, minus some. The table lists 150,000 to 200,000 clones, 85% to 95% of them singletons. The sequenced sample was blood. The receptors were gathered from a woman aged 18-29 years in good health.

This chain connects TRBV2 to TRBJ1-2; 9 nucleotides align to TRBD1. Germline loops: CDR1 SNHLY, CDR2 FYNNEI. The V and J ends lost 6 bases and 8 bases, in that order; junction bases with no gene match: 4. The CDR3 totals 12 residues. The DNA for the CDR3 is TGTGCCAGCAGGGGACAGGGCTTCGGCTACACCTTC. Its translation: CASRGQGFGYTF.

In its sample, this clone was seen once. The chain carries TRBV19 and TRBJ2-6; 10 bases are a match to TRBD1. Trimming took 8 bases from V and 1 from J; bases not matched to a gene: 5. CDR1 LNHDA and CDR2 SQIVND come from the germline V gene (reference sequence). CDR3 length: 16 residues. The CDR3 loop reads CASRQGAISGANVLTF. The CDR3 bases are TGTGCCAGTCGACAGGGGGCAATATCTGGGGCCAACGTCCTGACTTTC.

The V and J genes are TRBV28 and TRBJ1-4; TRBD1 is a possible D gene (5 bases). With 7 bases removed from V and 9 bases from J, the gap between germline ends came to 15 bases. The CDR3 length is 13 residues. Germline CDR1 and CDR2: MDHEN and SYDVKM. This CDR3 reads CASKTGIGKKLFF. The DNA for the CDR3 is TGTGCCAGCAAAACAGGAATCGGTAAAAAACTGTTTTTT. Supplemented by reference TRBV28 and TRBJ1-4, the full variable domain reads DVKVTQSSRYLVKRTGEKVFLECVQDMDHENMFWYRQDPGLGLRLIYFSYDVKMKEKGDIPEGYSVSREKKERFSLILESASTNQTSMYLCASKTGIGKKLFFGSGTQLSVL.

The chain combines TRBV19 with TRBJ1-1; D perhaps matches TRBD1 (5 bases). CDR1 and CDR2 (germline): LNHDA, SQIVND (reference sequence). The CDR3 runs to 14 residues. V lost 5 bases and J lost 2, with 12 bases in between. For the CDR3, the DNA is TGTGCCAGTAGTCGCCGTGGGGACAACACTGAAGCTTTCTTT. It codes for CASSRRGDNTEAFF.

The genes are TRBV5-5 and TRBJ2-7, with D perhaps given as TRBD1 or TRBD2 (6 bases each). Germline assignment: CDR1 SGHKS and CDR2 YYEKEE (reference sequence). Trimming left V 5 bases short and J 2 bases short, with 17 bases between. The CDR3 contains 15 residues. The CDR3 region has the DNA TGTGCCAGCAGATTACAAGGGGGGCCCACCTACGAGCAGTACTTC. This gives the protein CASRLQGGPTYEQYF. Full variable domain (missing parts from reference TRBV5-5 and TRBJ2-7): DAGVTQSPTHLIKTRGQQVTLRCSPISGHKSVSWYQQVLGQGPQFIFQYYEKEERGRGNFPDRFSARQFPNYSSELNVNALLLGDSALYLCASRLQGGPTYEQYFGPGTRLTVT.

This sequence joins TRBV19 and TRBJ1-2, with D perhaps matching TRBD1 (5 bases). Per the germline V gene, CDR1 is LNHDA and CDR2 is SQIVND (reference sequence). Trimming left V 5 bases short and J 4 bases short, with 17 bases between. CDR3 length equals 15 residues. The CDR3 spells CASSDPGGSIYGYTF. CDR3 nucleotides: TGTGCCAGTAGTGACCCGGGGGGTTCAATCTATGGCTACACCTTC.

The J gene is TRBJ2-1, the V gene TRBV29-1; no clear D gene. CDR1 and CDR2 from the germline V gene are SQVTM and ANQGSEA. With 2 bases removed from V and 0 bases from J, the gap between germline ends came to 14 bases. The CDR3 consists of 16 residues. CDR3 sequence reads: CSVESAALSSYNEQFF. The CDR3 bases are TGCAGCGTTGAATCGGCAGCCCTGAGCTCCTACAATGAGCAGTTCTTC.